The present T cell receptor beta chain was sequenced within a study of CD8+CD57+ T cells in acquired aplastic anemia. The CDR3 totals 15 residues. CDR1 is DFQATT and CDR2 is SNEGSKA in the germline V gene (reference sequence). V trimming: 5 bases; J trimming: 2 bases; junction bases outside the gene matches: 9. This clonotype was found many times. The patients chosen for sequencing had shown expansion of CD8+CD57+ cells (detected by flow cytometry). Genomic DNA templated the TCR beta VDJ and CDR3 profiling. TCRdb reprocessed the reads via MiXCR and lists one record per CDR3 protein. The sample lists some 160,000 distinct CDR3 sequences, around 50% occurring once.

The TCR originated in a human donor with aplastic anemia. Specimen: sorted CD4+, CD8+, or CD8+CD57+ T cells (not recorded which) from PBMCs. V usage is TRBV20-1 and J usage is TRBJ2-1, with TRBD2 matching 7 bases. The CDR3 loop reads CSAGGTGTTYNEQFF. The CDR3 DNA reads TGCAGTGCTGGAGGCACCGGGACTACCTACAATGAGCAGTTCTTC.